The 17 T cell receptor beta chains reported below all come from one sample, sequenced in a study of blood T cell repertoires in COVID-19. The data were produced by immunoSEQ multiplex PCR, yet TCRdb's version contains in-frame clones alone and is incomplete. Here the sample spans about 100,000 clones, about 90% being singletons. The sequenced sample was peripheral blood. These TCRs come from a man between 18 and 35 years old with acute or convalescent COVID-19.

The gene calls are TRBV14 and TRBJ2-7; D not certain. CDR1 is SGHDN, CDR2 FVKESK, per germline. Trimming pared 0 bases from V and 6 bases from J, leaving 9 bases between. This CDR3 spans 13 amino acids. The CDR3 DNA is TGTGCCAGCAGCCAAGATTGGCAGGCCGAGCAGTACTTC. This sequence encodes CASSQDWQAEQYF. The full variable domain, in which reference TRBV14 and TRBJ2-7 provide the parts outside the CDR3, is EAGVTQFPSHSVIEKGQTVTLRCDPISGHDNLYWYRRVMGKEIKFLLHFVKESKQDESGMPNNRFLAERTGGTYSTLKVQPAELEDSGVYFCASSQDWQAEQYFGPGTRLTVT.

The chain is built from TRBV5-4 and TRBJ1-1, with a tentative D call TRBD1 (6 bases). This CDR3 contains 17 residues. Germline V lookup: CDR1 SGHNT, CDR2 YYREEE (reference sequence). Between the trimmed V and J ends, which lost 4 bases and 10 bases, there was a span of 29 bases. The CDR3: CASSPSGGRDYDAGAFF. The CDR3, as DNA: TGTGCCAGCAGCCCTTCCGGGGGCAGGGACTACGATGCGGGAGCTTTCTTT.

The J gene is TRBJ2-2, the V gene TRBV3-1 (or the pseudogene TRBV3-2); TRBD2 matches at 10 bases. CDR1 and CDR2 (germline): LGHDT, YNNKEL (reference sequence). The CDR3 has 12 residues. The J segment lost 12 bases and the V segment lost 4 bases, leaving 2 bases of the junction unmatched. CDR3 bases: TGTGCCAGCAGCCTGGGACTAGCGCAGCTGTTTTTT. Its protein is CASSLGLAQLFF.

The chain has TRBV2 and TRBJ1-4; the D gene is possibly TRBD1 (5 bases). The ends were cut back, 7 bases at V and 8 bases at J, with 17 bases in the middle. In germline, CDR1 is SNHLY, CDR2 FYNNEI. There are 14 residues in the CDR3. The CDR3 DNA reads as TGTGCCAGCAAAACAGGCCGCTCCGTCGAAAAACTGTTTTTT. Residues: CASKTGRSVEKLFF.

The chain recombines TRBV30 with TRBJ2-3; 12 nucleotides agree with TRBD2. Trimming removed 3 bases from V and 7 bases from J; junction bases left unmatched: 5. The CDR3 extends over 14 amino acids. Germline CDR1 is GTSNPN and CDR2 is SVGIG (reference sequence). The CDR3 nucleotides are TGTGCCTGGAGCAGACTAGCGGGAGCGAATACGCAGTATTTT. This encodes CAWSRLAGANTQYF.

The chain joins TRBV15 to TRBJ1-2; perhaps TRBD1 as D (6 bases). The V gene's germline CDR1 is LNHNV and CDR2 YYDKDF (reference sequence). The V gene lost 3 bases and the J gene lost 6 bases, with 11 bases spanning the gap. The CDR3 sequence is 13 residues long. CDR3 loop: CATSSDRMDGYTF. In DNA form, the CDR3 reads TGTGCCACCAGCAGCGACAGGATGGATGGCTACACCTTC.

The chain couples TRBV5-6 to TRBJ2-7, with a tentative D call TRBD1 (6 bases). The germline V gene encodes CDR1 SGHDT and CDR2 YYEEEE. This CDR3 has 11 residues. V lost 4 bases and J 6 bases, leaving 8 bases between the germline ends. CDR3 coding DNA: TGTGCCAGCAGCCTGACAGGCGAGCAGTACTTC. It encodes CASSLTGEQYF.

The genes are TRBV28 and TRBJ2-1; the match to TRBD1 covers 8 bases. This CDR3 spans 13 amino acids. Germline lookup yields CDR1 MDHEN and CDR2 SYDVKM. The CDR3 DNA is TGTGCTACATGGGGGCAGGGGGCCCGAGAGCAGTTCTTC. This encodes CATWGQGAREQFF.

This rearrangement joins TRBV2 to TRBJ1-5; 11 bases are a match to TRBD1. Trimming at V came to 8 bases and at J to 0 bases, leaving 6 bases not matched to a gene. Germline-derived CDR1 and CDR2 are SNHLY and FYNNEI. The CDR3 length is 16 residues. The CDR3 nucleotides read TGTGCCAGCGCCGGGACAGGGGGTTATAGCAATCAGCCCCAGCATTTT. Translation: CASAGTGGYSNQPQHF.

The rearrangement uses TRBV7-8 and TRBJ1-5; D might be TRBD1 (6 bases). The germline V and J ends were trimmed by 5 bases and 4 bases, with 12 bases remaining between them. The CDR3 has 14 residues. In germline, CDR1 is SGHVS, CDR2 FQNEAQ. The CDR3 region has the DNA TGTGCCAGCAGCACCACAGGGTGGAATCAGCCCCAGCATTTT. It translates to CASSTTGWNQPQHF. Full variable domain (missing parts from reference TRBV7-8 and TRBJ1-5): GAGVSQSPRYKVAKRGQDVALRCDPISGHVSLFWYQQALGQGPEFLTYFQNEAQLDKSGLPSDRFFAERPEGSVSTLKIQRTQQEDSAVYLCASSTTGWNQPQHFGDGTRLSIL.

The chain employs TRBV7-8 and TRBJ2-1; 8 nucleotides align to TRBD2. The length of the CDR3 is 16 residues. Germline values: CDR1 SGHVS, CDR2 FQNEAQ. The V segment lost 4 bases and the J segment 8 bases; nucleotides outside the gene matches: 13. CDR3 bases: TGTGCCAGCAGCTCGAAAACTAGCGGATATTACGATGAGCAGTTCTTC. Encoded protein: CASSSKTSGYYDEQFF.

This clone was counted between two and nine times. This rearrangement joins TRBV5-6 to TRBJ1-2; weak D call: TRBD1 (6 bases). Germline loops: CDR1 SGHDT, CDR2 YYEEEE. V lost 0 bases, J lost 1 base, and 13 bases lay in between. This CDR3 has 16 residues. CDR3 DNA: TGTGCCAGCAGCTTGGGCAGGGGCCTGCTTAACTATGGCTACACCTTC. It is translated as CASSLGRGLLNYGYTF. The variable domain in full, completed from reference TRBV5-6 and TRBJ1-2, reads DAGVTQSPTHLIKTRGQQVTLRCSPKSGHDTVSWYQQALGQGPQFIFQYYEEEERQRGNFPDRFSGHQFPNYSSELNVNALLLGDSALYLCASSLGRGLLNYGYTFGSGTRLTVV.

The V and J genes are TRBV10-2 and TRBJ2-7; D is perhaps TRBD1 (5 bases). CDR1 WSHSY and CDR2 SAAADI come from the germline V gene. The CDR3 length is 18 residues. The V and J ends lost 4 bases and 0 bases respectively, with 22 bases between them. CDR3 protein: CASSVSGYNVGGSYEQYF. The CDR3 DNA follows: TGCGCCAGCAGTGTATCAGGGTACAACGTCGGCGGCTCCTACGAGCAGTACTTC.

The chain carries TRBV6-6 and TRBJ1-5, with 9 bases aligning to TRBD1. This CDR3 is 20 amino acids long. V was pared by 6 bases and J by 2 bases, with 20 bases of the junction left unmatched. Germline-derived CDR1 and CDR2 are MNHNY and SVGAGI (reference sequence). This CDR3 is CASSYHTTKETGGRNQPQHF. CDR3 in DNA: TGTGCCAGCAGCTACCACACGACGAAAGAAACAGGGGGCCGCAATCAGCCCCAGCATTTT.

This clone was seen a handful of times. The rearrangement uses TRBV19 and TRBJ1-5; unclear D gene. CDR1 and CDR2 (germline): LNHDA, SQIVND (reference sequence). V shed 6 bases and J shed 5 bases, with 17 bases lying between them. This CDR3 has 15 residues. CDR3 sequence reads: CASSLPSPGDQPQHF. In DNA form, the CDR3 reads TGTGCCAGTAGCTTACCTTCCCCCGGGGATCAGCCCCAGCATTTT.

The chain links TRBV3-1 (or the pseudogene TRBV3-2) to TRBJ1-5, with D possibly being TRBD1 (6 bases). This CDR3 region has 18 residues. V lost 4 bases, J lost 0 bases, and 19 bases lay in between. Per germline, CDR1 LGHDT and CDR2 YNNKEL (reference sequence). The CDR3 nucleotides read TGTGCCAGCAGCCGCCAGGGGCATGAGTTCTGTAGCAATCAGCCCCAGCATTTT. Its translation is CASSRQGHEFCSNQPQHF.

The rearrangement joins TRBV15 to TRBJ1-5; D unclear. The germline V gene encodes CDR1 LNHNV and CDR2 YYDKDF (reference sequence). The CDR3 extends over 13 amino acids. The V gene lost 0 bases and the J gene lost 5 bases, with 5 bases spanning the gap. The CDR3 protein is CATSRDPDQPQHF. The CDR3 coding sequence is TGTGCCACCAGCAGAGATCCAGATCAGCCCCAGCATTTT. Full variable domain (remainder filled in from reference TRBV15 and TRBJ1-5): DAMVIQNPRYQVTQFGKPVTLSCSQTLNHNVMYWYQQKSSQAPKLLFHYYDKDFNNEADTPDNFQSRRPNTSFCFLDIRSPGLGDTAMYLCATSRDPDQPQHFGDGTRLSIL.